This TCR beta chain was identified in a study of blood T cell repertoires in COVID-19. Study-level background: Both acute and convalescent COVID-19 samples were obtained from the United States, Italy and Spain. T cells, B-cell-depleted T cells, or PBMCs provided the cDNA or gDNA that served as material.

The Seattle patients joined while their infection was active and were tracked longitudinally afterward. In the original analysis: Counts of nucleated cells, estimated from reference gene primer amplification, were obtained. Libraries were prepared by immunoSEQ multiplex PCR; TCRdb keeps only in-frame clonotypes and omits some of them. V, J and clone size were drawn from that table, and D and trimming were deduced from the DNA. This table holds about 360,000 clones, roughly 90% found once. The CDR3 consists of 13 residues. The germline V and J ends were trimmed by 0 bases and 5 bases, with 8 bases remaining between them. Germline-derived CDR1 and CDR2 are SGHAT and FQDESV (reference sequence).

The chain carries TRBV11-1 and TRBJ2-7; D remains ambiguous. Sequencing was done on a sample of peripheral blood. The TCR was taken from a woman aged 60 to 75 with COVID-19, enrolled during active disease. CDR3 sequence: CASSLAARDEQYF. The CDR3 nucleotides read TGTGCCAGCAGCTTAGCCGCTCGGGACGAGCAGTACTTC.